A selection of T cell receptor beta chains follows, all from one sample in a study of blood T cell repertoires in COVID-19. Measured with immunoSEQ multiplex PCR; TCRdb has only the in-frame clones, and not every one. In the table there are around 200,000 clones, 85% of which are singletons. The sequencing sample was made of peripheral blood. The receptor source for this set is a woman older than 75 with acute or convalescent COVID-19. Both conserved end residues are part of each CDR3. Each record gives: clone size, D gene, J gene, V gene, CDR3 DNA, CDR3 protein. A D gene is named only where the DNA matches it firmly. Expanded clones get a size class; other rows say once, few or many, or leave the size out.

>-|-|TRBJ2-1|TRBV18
TGTGCCAGCTCACCAACCATAGAACCCCGGGGTGGGGAGCAGTTCTTC
CASSPTIEPRGGEQFF
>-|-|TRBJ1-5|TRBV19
TGTGCCAGTTCGACTCAATCAGCCCCGCATTTT
CASSTQSAPHF
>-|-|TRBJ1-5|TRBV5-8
TGTGCCAGCAGCTACAGTGGATCTAATCAGCCCCAGCATTTT
CASSYSGSNQPQHF
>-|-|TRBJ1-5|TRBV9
TGTGCCAGCAGCGTAGGAGGAAGCGGACCGGGTGGCAATCAGCCCCAGCATTTT
CASSVGGSGPGGNQPQHF
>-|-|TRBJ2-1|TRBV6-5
TGTGCCAGCAGTTCCGCGGGGAGCTCCTACAATGAGCAGTTCTTC
CASSSAGSSYNEQFF
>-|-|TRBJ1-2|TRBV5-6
TGTGCCAGCAGGCGGGGGGCGAGTGCAGGCTACACCTTC
CASRRGASAGYTF
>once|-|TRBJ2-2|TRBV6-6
TGTGCCAGCAGTGGCTCCGGACAGCTGAACACCGGGGAGCTGTTTTTT
CASSGSGQLNTGELFF
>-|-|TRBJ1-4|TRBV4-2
TGTGCCAGCAGCCAACATCTCGGGGGTGCAACTAATGAAAAACTGTTTTTT
CASSQHLGGATNEKLFF
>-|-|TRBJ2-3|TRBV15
TGTGCCACCAGCAGAGGGGCTAGCGGCACAGATACGCAGTATTTT
CATSRGASGTDTQYF
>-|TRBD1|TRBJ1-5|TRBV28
TGTGCCAGCCAGGACAGGGACCAGCCCCAGCATTTT
CASQDRDQPQHF
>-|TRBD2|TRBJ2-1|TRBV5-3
TGTGCCAGAAGCACTGGACTAGCGGGAGGGCCTGAAATGGATGAGCAGTTCTTC
CARSTGLAGGPEMDEQFF
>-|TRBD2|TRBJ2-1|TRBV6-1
TGTGCCAGCAGTGAAAGGACACCGGGACTAGCGGGAGGCTCTTACAATGAGCAGTTCTTC
CASSERTPGLAGGSYNEQFF
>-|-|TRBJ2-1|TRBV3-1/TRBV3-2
TGTGCCAGCAGCCAACACAACGGCAGGGGAACCTACAATGAGCAGTTCTTC
CASSQHNGRGTYNEQFF
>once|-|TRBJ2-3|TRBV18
TGTGCCTCTGCTGGACTCACAGATACGCAGTATTTT
CASAGLTDTQYF
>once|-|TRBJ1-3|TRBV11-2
TGTGCCAGCAGCGCTAACAGGGCAGAGGGAAACACCATATATTTT
CASSANRAEGNTIYF
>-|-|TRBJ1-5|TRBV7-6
TGTGCCAGCAGCTTAGAAAGGGGCGGTCAGCCCCAGCATTTT
CASSLERGGQPQHF
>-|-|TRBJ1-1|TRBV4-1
TGCGCCAGCAGCCAAGAGGACAGAACATGGGCTTTCTTT
CASSQEDRTWAFF
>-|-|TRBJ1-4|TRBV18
TGTGCCAGCTCACCACGGGGAGTGGAGGAAAAACTGTTTTTT
CASSPRGVEEKLFF
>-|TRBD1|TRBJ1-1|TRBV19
TGTGCCAGTAGTATTTGGACAGGGAGAATCGGGGACACTGAAGCTTTCTTT
CASSIWTGRIGDTEAFF
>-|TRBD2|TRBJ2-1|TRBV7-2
TGTGCCAGCAGCTTAGCTTCGGGAGGGCCCCACAATGAGCAGTTCTTC
CASSLASGGPHNEQFF
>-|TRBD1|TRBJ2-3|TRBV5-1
TGCGCCAGCACCCCAAAAGCCGGGACAGGGATTACAGATACGCAGTATTTT
CASTPKAGTGITDTQYF
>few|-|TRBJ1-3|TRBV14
TGTGCCAGCAGCCAAAAGGCCTACAACTTCGGGAACACCATATATTTT
CASSQKAYNFGNTIYF
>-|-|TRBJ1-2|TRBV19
TGTGCCAGTAGTATTCAAAACTATGGCTACACCTTC
CASSIQNYGYTF
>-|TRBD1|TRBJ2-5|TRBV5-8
TGTGCCAGCAGCCCGACAGGGGGCAGGGAGACCCAGTACTTC
CASSPTGGRETQYF
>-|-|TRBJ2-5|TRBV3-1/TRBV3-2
TGTGCCAGCAGCCCACAAGAAGAGACCCAGTACTTC
CASSPQEETQYF
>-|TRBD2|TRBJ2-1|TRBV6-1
TGTGCCAGCAGTGCCCTTAAAGGGACTAGCGGGAGAGTGAATGAGCAGTTCTTC
CASSALKGTSGRVNEQFF
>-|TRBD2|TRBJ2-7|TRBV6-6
TGTGCCAGCAGGCCTAGCGGGAGCTCCTACGAGCAGTACTTC
CASRPSGSSYEQYF
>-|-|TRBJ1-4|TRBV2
TGTGCCAGCAGCGGGACACTTGAAAAACTGTTTTTT
CASSGTLEKLFF
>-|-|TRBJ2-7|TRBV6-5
TGTGCCAGCTACAGGGCCCCCTACGAGCAGTACTTC
CASYRAPYEQYF
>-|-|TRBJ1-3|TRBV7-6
TGTGCCAGCAGCGAGGGGGGGGGATCCTCTGGAAACACCATATATTTT
CASSEGGGSSGNTIYF
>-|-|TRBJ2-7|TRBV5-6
TGTGCCAGCAGCTTGCAGTTCTACGAGCAGTACTTC
CASSLQFYEQYF